The clone carrying this T cell receptor (beta chain) was seen a handful of times. This specimen comes from a study of chronic HIV infection and antiretroviral therapy. The CDR3 length is 16 residues. CDR1 and CDR2 (germline): MDHEN, SYDVKM. Trimming pared 5 bases from V and 4 bases from J, leaving 20 bases between. A single record per CDR3 protein comes from TCRdb applying MiXCR to the 5' RACE reads. The sample carries some 37,000 distinct CDR3 sequences, approximately 7.4% recorded once. Sequencing was carried out using peripheral blood. The sequence was collected from an adult who had HIV and had not received antiretroviral therapy, or was an uninfected healthy control (not recorded which). This chain connects TRBV28 to TRBJ1-1; no clear D gene. The CDR3, as DNA: TGTGCCAGCAGTCTGGGATTTCCCCAGCCGGGCACTGAAGCTTTCTTT. Encoded protein: CASSLGFPQPGTEAFF.